Below, one T cell receptor beta chain is given with its context. This entry comes from a study of blood T cell repertoires in COVID-19. Study in general: Samples of COVID-19 (acute and convalescent) were obtained from the United States, Italy and Spain.

The trim removed 5 bases at V and 1 base at J, leaving 7 bases unmatched. Germline loops: CDR1 SGHTA, CDR2 FQGTGA. The CDR3 length is 15 residues. TCRdb keeps only in-frame clones here, not all; method: immunoSEQ multiplex PCR. The repertoire holds 130,000 to 150,000 clones, with roughly three quarters as singletons. The sequenced sample was peripheral blood. This TCR derives from a man in his 60s with acute or convalescent COVID-19. The genes are TRBV7-3 and TRBJ1-1; 7 nucleotides agree with TRBD1. The CDR3 nucleotides are TGTGCCAGCAGCCTAAGGACAGGTAAGAACACTGAAGCTTTCTTT. The encoded protein is CASSLRTGKNTEAFF.